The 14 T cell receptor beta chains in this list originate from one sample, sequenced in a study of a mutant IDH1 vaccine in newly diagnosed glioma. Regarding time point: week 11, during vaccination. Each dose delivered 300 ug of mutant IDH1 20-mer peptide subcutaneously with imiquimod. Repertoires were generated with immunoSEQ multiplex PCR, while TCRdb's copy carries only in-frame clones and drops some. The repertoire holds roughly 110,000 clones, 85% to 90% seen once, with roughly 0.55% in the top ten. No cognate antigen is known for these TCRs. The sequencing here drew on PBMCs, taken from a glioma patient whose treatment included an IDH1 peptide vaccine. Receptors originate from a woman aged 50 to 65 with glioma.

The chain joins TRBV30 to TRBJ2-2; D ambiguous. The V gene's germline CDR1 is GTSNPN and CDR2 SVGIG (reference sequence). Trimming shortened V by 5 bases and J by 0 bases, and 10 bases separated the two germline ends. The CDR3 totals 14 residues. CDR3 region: CAWFSTSNTGELFF. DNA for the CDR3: TGTGCCTGGTTCTCTACATCGAACACCGGGGAGCTGTTTTTT. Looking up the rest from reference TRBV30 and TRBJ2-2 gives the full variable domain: SQTIHQWPATLVQPVGSPLSLECTVEGTSNPNLYWYRQAAGRGLQLLFYSVGIGQISSEVPQNLSASRPQDRQFILSSKKLLLSDSGFYLCAWFSTSNTGELFFGEGSRLTVL.

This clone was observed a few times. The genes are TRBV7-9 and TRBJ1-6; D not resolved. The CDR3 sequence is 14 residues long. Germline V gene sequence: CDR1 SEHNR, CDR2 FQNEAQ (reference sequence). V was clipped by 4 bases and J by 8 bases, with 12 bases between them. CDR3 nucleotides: TGTGCCAGCAGCTCTCCGACCAGCTATTCACCCCTCCACTTT. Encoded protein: CASSSPTSYSPLHF.

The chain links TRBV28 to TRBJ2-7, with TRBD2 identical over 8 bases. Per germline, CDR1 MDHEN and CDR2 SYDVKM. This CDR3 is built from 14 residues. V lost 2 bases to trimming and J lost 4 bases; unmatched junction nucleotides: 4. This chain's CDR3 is CASSLVPSGYEQYF. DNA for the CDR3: TGTGCCAGCAGTTTAGTTCCTAGCGGGTACGAGCAGTACTTC.

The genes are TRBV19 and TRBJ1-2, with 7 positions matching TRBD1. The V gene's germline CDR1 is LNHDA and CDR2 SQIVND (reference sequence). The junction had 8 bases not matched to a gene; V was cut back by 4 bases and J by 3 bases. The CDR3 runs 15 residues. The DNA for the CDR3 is TGTGCCAGTAGTAGTAGACAGGGAAAGGACTATGGCTACACCTTC. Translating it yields CASSSRQGKDYGYTF.

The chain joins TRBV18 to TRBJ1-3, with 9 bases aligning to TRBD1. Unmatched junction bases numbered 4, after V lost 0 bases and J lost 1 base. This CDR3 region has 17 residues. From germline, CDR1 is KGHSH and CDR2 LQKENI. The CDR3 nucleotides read TGTGCCAGCTCACCACCGGGACAGGGCGGGTCTGGAAACACCATATATTTT. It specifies CASSPPGQGGSGNTIYF.

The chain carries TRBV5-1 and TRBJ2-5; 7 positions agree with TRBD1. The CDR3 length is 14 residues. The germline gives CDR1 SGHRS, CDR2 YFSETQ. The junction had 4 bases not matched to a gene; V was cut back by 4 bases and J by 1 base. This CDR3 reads CASSAGTVQETQYF. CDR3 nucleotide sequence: TGCGCCAGCAGCGCCGGGACAGTCCAAGAGACCCAGTACTTC.

The CDR3 here is CASSFPGRVRNEQFF. The CDR3, as DNA: TGTGCCAGCAGCTTTCCGGGACGGGTGCGCAATGAGCAGTTCTTC. The chain recombines TRBV11-1 with TRBJ2-1; D assignment may be TRBD1 or TRBD2 (5 bases each). Germline assignment: CDR1 SGHAT and CDR2 FQDESV (reference sequence). V lost 3 bases to trimming and J lost 6 bases, with 15 bases between them. The CDR3 is 15 residues long.

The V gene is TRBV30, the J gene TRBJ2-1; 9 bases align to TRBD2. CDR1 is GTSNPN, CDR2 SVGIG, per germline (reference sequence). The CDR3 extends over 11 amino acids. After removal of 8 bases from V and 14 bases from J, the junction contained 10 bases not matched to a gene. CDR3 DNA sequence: TGTGCCGCGGCGGGAGGGCCCTCGGAGTTCTTC. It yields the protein CAAAGGPSEFF.

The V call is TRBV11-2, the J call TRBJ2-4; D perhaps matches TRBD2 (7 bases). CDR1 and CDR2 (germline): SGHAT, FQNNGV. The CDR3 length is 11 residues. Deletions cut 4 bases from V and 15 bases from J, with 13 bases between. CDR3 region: CASSSRGGWYF. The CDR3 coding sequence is TGTGCCAGCAGCTCTAGGGGGGGATGGTACTTC.

The chain's CDR3 is CASSYSGANVLTF. The CDR3 DNA reads as TGTGCCAGCAGTTACTCTGGGGCCAACGTCCTGACTTTC. The V and J genes are TRBV6-6 and TRBJ2-6; D remains unclear. The germline gives CDR1 MNHNY, CDR2 SVGAGI (reference sequence). Between the trimmed V and J ends, which lost 0 bases and 3 bases, there was a span of 0 bases. CDR3 length equals 13 residues.

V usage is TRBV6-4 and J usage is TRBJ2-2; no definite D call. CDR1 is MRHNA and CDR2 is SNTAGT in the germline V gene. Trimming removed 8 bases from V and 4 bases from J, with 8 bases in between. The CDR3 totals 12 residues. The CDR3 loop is CASQKTTGELFF. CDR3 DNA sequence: TGTGCCAGCCAAAAGACCACCGGGGAGCTGTTTTTT.

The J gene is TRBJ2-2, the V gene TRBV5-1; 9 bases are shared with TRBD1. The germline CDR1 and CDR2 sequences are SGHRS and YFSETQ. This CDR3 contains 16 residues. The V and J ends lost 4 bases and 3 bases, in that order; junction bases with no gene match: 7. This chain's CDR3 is CASSLAGTGYTGELFF. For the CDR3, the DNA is TGCGCCAGCAGCCTCGCTGGGACAGGGTACACCGGGGAGCTGTTTTTT.

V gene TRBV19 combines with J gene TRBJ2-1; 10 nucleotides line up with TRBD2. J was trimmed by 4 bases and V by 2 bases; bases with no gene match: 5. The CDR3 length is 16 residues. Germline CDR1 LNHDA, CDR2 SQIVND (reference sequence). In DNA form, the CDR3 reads TGTGCCAGTAGTATACTAGCGGGAGTAGGGTACAATGAGCAGTTCTTC. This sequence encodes CASSILAGVGYNEQFF.

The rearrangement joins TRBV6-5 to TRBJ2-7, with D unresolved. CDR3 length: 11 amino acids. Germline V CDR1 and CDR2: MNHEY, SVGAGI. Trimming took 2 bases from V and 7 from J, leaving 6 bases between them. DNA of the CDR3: TGTGCCAGCAGTTACGGTAGAGAGCAGTACTTC. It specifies CASSYGREQYF.